Each of the 30 T cell receptor beta chains below was sequenced from the same sample in a study of CD8+ T cells in alopecia areata. Once RNA had been extracted, it was reverse transcribed into cDNA to act as the sequencing template. Sequencing was performed with immunoSEQ multiplex PCR; in TCRdb, only in-frame clones are kept and a portion is missing. Recorded here are roughly 110,000 clones, none singletons. Sequenced input: lesional skin. These receptor sequences come from a C3H/HeJ mouse with alopecia areata. The mouse strain carries the MHC haplotype H2-k.

This clone has a handful of counts. The gene names given are mouse names. The read terminates 4 residues before the CDR3 end, so the remaining end is supplied by the germline J gene. The gene calls are TRBV1 and TRBJ1-4; TRBD1 is a possible D gene (6 bases). Germline loops: CDR1 NSQYPW, CDR2 LRSPGD (reference sequence). V was pared by 1 base and J by 5 bases, with 11 bases between. CDR3 size: 15 residues. CDR3 in amino acids: CTCSAVRGMNERLFF. The DNA read from the CDR3 is TGCACCTGCAGTGCAGTGAGGGGGATGAACGAA.

As for this clone: All gene names here are mouse names. The CDR3 goes on 4 residues after the read ends, and that part is filled in from the germline J gene. This chain uses TRBV1 with TRBJ2-1; 10 bases are a match to TRBD2. The CDR3 is 16 residues long. CDR1 and CDR2 (germline): NSQYPW, LRSPGD (reference sequence). The part of the CDR3 DNA that was read is TGCACCTGCAGTGCAGATTTGGCTGGGGGGGCCGCT. It codes for CTCSADLAGGAA. From start to end, the CDR3 is CTCSADLAGGAAEQFF.

There are a few counts of this clone. The gene names here belong to mouse. The read halts 4 residues ahead of the CDR3 end, with the missing end drawn from the germline J gene. This sequence joins TRBV13-3 and TRBJ2-5; maybe TRBD2 (7 bases). The germline CDR1 and CDR2 sequences are NNHDY and SYVADS. Between the trimmed V and J ends, which lost 0 bases and 0 bases, there was a span of 17 bases. The CDR3 sequence is 18 residues long. The CDR3 reads CASSDATGDTVNQDTQYF. CDR3 DNA (partial): TGTGCCAGCAGTGATGCTACTGGGGACACCGTTAACCAAGAC.

The table lists this clone with a few counts. These gene names are mouse names. Read coverage stops 4 residues before the CDR3 terminus; the germline J gene supplies the remainder. The V call is TRBV19, the J call TRBJ2-1; TRBD2 matches at 11 bases. Germline CDR1 reads FNHDT; CDR2 reads SITEND (reference sequence). There are 14 residues in the CDR3. The CDR3 loop is CASSSGLGEAEQFF. CDR3 DNA (partial): TGTGCCAGCAGTTCGGGACTGGGGGAGGCT.

Concerning this clone: Here the gene names and germline are mouse. The missing CDR3 end, 4 residues past where the read stops, is filled in from the germline J gene. The rearrangement uses TRBV19 and TRBJ1-2, with 7 bases matching TRBD1. This CDR3 spans 14 amino acids. CDR1 is FNHDT, CDR2 SITEND, per germline (reference sequence). V lost 2 bases to trimming and J lost 4 bases; unmatched junction nucleotides: 5. The CDR3 DNA, read in part, is TGTGCCAGCAGTATGACAGGGAAGGGCTCC. It encodes CASSMTGKGS. The entire CDR3 protein is CASSMTGKGSDYTF.

There are many counts of this clone. All gene names here are mouse names. The observed sequence ends 4 residues before the CDR3 terminus, with the missing tail filled in from the germline J gene. The sample carries other DNA sequences with the same CDR3. The chain is built from TRBV13-3 and TRBJ2-4, with 13 bases fitting TRBD2. Germline lookup yields CDR1 NNHDY and CDR2 SYVADS. The CDR3 consists of 16 residues. Losses at the gene ends were 2 bases for V and 3 bases for J; bases not matched to a gene: 3. CDR3 amino acids: CASSDGTGGVQNTLYF. Incomplete CDR3 DNA: TGTGCCAGCAGTGACGGGACTGGGGGGGTCCAAAAC.

A note on this clone: All gene names here are mouse names. The CDR3 end falls 4 residues outside the read, so it is completed with the germline J gene. The rearrangement uses TRBV17 and TRBJ2-7; weak D call: TRBD1 (6 bases). V was clipped by 1 base and J by 3 bases, with 10 bases between them. Germline V gene lookup returns CDR1 MNHDT and CDR2 YYDKIL. The CDR3 contains 14 residues. The CDR3 DNA, read in part, is TGTGCTAGCAGTAGAGGGACAGAAAACTAT. This sequence encodes CASSRGTENY. The entire CDR3 is CASSRGTENYEQYF.

As to this clone: All gene names here are mouse names. The read ends 4 residues before the CDR3 terminus; that terminus is restored from the germline J gene. This rearrangement joins TRBV1 to TRBJ2-2, with 7 bases identical to TRBD1. Germline V CDR1 and CDR2: NSQYPW, LRSPGD (reference sequence). The CDR3 runs to 16 residues. With V trimmed by 0 bases and J by 4 bases, 5 bases remained unmatched. The sequenced CDR3 bases are TGCACCTGCAGTGCAGATCGGGCAGGGGGCACCGGG. Translation gives CTCSADRAGGTG. In full, the CDR3 is CTCSADRAGGTGQLYF. Full variable domain (outside the CDR3, taken from reference TRBV1 and TRBJ2-2): VTLLEQNPRWRLVPRGQAVNLRCILKNSQYPWMSWYQQDLQKQLQWLFTLRSPGDKEVKSLPGADYLATRVTDTELRLQVANMSQGRTLYCTCSADRAGGTGQLYFGEGSKLTVL.

This clone was seen a few times. Genes and germline come from the mouse. The read is 4 residues too short to cover the CDR3 end, so that end is filled in from the germline J gene. The rearrangement links TRBV13-2 to TRBJ2-4; TRBD1 is a possible D gene (5 bases). Germline CDR1 reads NNHNN; CDR2 reads SYGAGS (reference sequence). V lost 2 bases and J lost 0, with 7 bases in between. This CDR3 is built from 14 residues. Partial CDR3 DNA: TGTGCCAGCGGTGAGAGGGGTAGTCAAAAC. This translates into CASGERGSQN. The whole CDR3 sequence is CASGERGSQNTLYF.

Concerning this clone itself: Genes and germline come from the mouse. CDR3 residues: CASSTPSGGNYAEQFF. CDR3 DNA, as far as it was read: TGTGCCAGCAGTACCCCTTCAGGGGGTAACTATGCT. V is TRBV19 and J is TRBJ2-1, with TRBD1 matching 7 bases. The observed sequence ends 4 residues before the CDR3 terminus, with the missing tail filled in from the germline J gene. Germline CDR1 is FNHDT and CDR2 is SITEND (reference sequence). This CDR3 contains 16 residues. Losses at the gene ends were 3 bases for V and 0 bases for J; bases not matched to a gene: 6.

In the case of this clone: The germline and genes are mouse ones. In the same sample, other DNA sequences code for this CDR3. CDR3 sequence reads: CASSIRWEDTQYF. The sequenced CDR3 bases are TGTGCCAGCAGTATAAGGTGGGAAGAC. The chain carries TRBV19 and TRBJ2-5; no definite D call. The read halts 4 residues ahead of the CDR3 end, with the missing end drawn from the germline J gene. The CDR3 is 13 residues long. CDR1 is FNHDT, CDR2 SITEND, per germline (reference sequence).

Many counts were recorded for this clone. Gene names are the mouse ones. The read terminates 4 residues ahead of where the CDR3 ends, so the germline J gene completes it. The chain is built from TRBV13-3 and TRBJ2-7; TRBD1 might be the D (6 bases). V dropped 4 bases and J dropped 1 base, with 9 bases sitting between them. CDR3 length: 13 residues. Germline V gene data show CDR1 as NNHDY and CDR2 as SYVADS. The sequenced part of the CDR3 DNA is TGTGCCAGCAGTTCGACAGGATCCTAT. It encodes CASSSTGSY. The entire CDR3 reads CASSSTGSYEQYF.

A word on this clone: Germline and genes: mouse. The missing CDR3 end, 4 residues past where the read stops, is filled in from the germline J gene. The J gene is TRBJ2-3, the V gene TRBV19; a possible D gene is TRBD2 (6 bases). Trimming stripped 6 bases from V and 2 bases from J, with 7 bases between. CDR1 and CDR2 from the germline V gene are FNHDT and SITEND (reference sequence). This CDR3 comprises 12 residues. Incomplete CDR3 DNA: TGTGCCAGCATGGGGGTTGCAGAA. Translated, it gives CASMGVAE. The entire CDR3 is CASMGVAETLYF.

With regard to this clone: Mouse names are used for the genes. The DNA ends 4 residues before the CDR3 does, and the rest of the CDR3 is filled in from the germline J gene. This chain links TRBV13-3 with TRBJ2-5, with 7 bases that match TRBD2. V lost 1 base, J lost 2 bases, and 4 bases stayed unmatched. The length of the CDR3 is 15 residues. Germline CDR1 reads NNHDY; CDR2 reads SYVADS. CDR3 DNA (partial): TGTGCCAGCAGTGATAATGGGGGGACCCAAGAC. Its translation is CASSDNGGTQD. The full CDR3 is CASSDNGGTQDTQYF.

A few counts support this clone. Gene names are mouse gene names. The sample contains more than one DNA sequence encoding this CDR3. The part of the CDR3 DNA that was read is TGCACCTGCAGTGCGGACAGGGGGCAGAGTGCAGAA. It encodes CTCSADRGQSAE. The complete CDR3 sequence is CTCSADRGQSAETLYF. The chain couples TRBV1 to TRBJ2-3; TRBD1 agrees at 11 bases. Read coverage stops 4 residues before the CDR3 terminus; the germline J gene supplies the remainder. Germline V gene lookup returns CDR1 NSQYPW and CDR2 LRSPGD (reference sequence). Germline trimming cut 3 bases from V and 0 bases from J; bases unmatched to any gene: 2. The CDR3 has 16 residues.

This clone was counted between two and nine times. Here the gene names and germline are mouse. Read data end 4 residues before the CDR3 end; the end is taken from the germline J gene. The genes are TRBV17 and TRBJ2-1, with 10 bases matching TRBD1. Germline V CDR1 and CDR2: MNHDT, YYDKIL. The CDR3 consists of 14 residues. CDR3 residues: CASSREGQGAEQFF. CDR3 DNA (partial): TGTGCTAGCAGTAGAGAGGGACAGGGGGCT.

This clone has more than one count but fewer than ten. The gene symbols are mouse symbols. The observed sequence ends 4 residues before the CDR3 terminus, with the missing tail filled in from the germline J gene. The chain carries TRBV13-1 and TRBJ1-1, with TRBD1 matching over 10 bases. The CDR3 extends over 15 amino acids. V lost 3 bases to trimming and J lost 3 bases; unmatched junction nucleotides: 5. In germline, CDR1 is NSHNY, CDR2 SYGAGN. This CDR3 reads CASSGDRGGDTEVFF. The CDR3 DNA, read in part, is TGTGCCAGCAGTGGGGACAGGGGAGGAGACACA.

For this clone: Gene names denote mouse genes. Read sequence stops 4 residues before the CDR3 end, and the germline J gene provides the missing end. The J gene is TRBJ2-1, the V gene TRBV13-3; 9 nucleotides agree with TRBD1. Germline V gene data show CDR1 as NNHDY and CDR2 as SYVADS. Trimming took 7 bases from V and 3 from J; bases not matched to a gene: 5. CDR3 length: 14 amino acids. Here the CDR3 reads CASLKDRGYAEQFF. The CDR3 bases that were read are TGTGCCAGCCTCAAGGACAGGGGCTATGCT.

There are a few counts of this clone. Genes here carry mouse names. The CDR3 is cut off 4 residues early in the read; its end comes from the germline J gene. The chain couples TRBV13-1 to TRBJ1-4; the D gene is possibly TRBD1 (6 bases). The V end was cut by 2 bases, the J end by 0 bases, with 11 bases between. This CDR3 comprises 16 residues. The germline V gene encodes CDR1 NSHNY and CDR2 SYGAGN. The CDR3 region is CASSDGTRISNERLFF. The CDR3 DNA, read in part, is TGTGCCAGCAGTGACGGGACACGAATTTCCAACGAA.

Note on this clone: Genes here carry mouse names. Read coverage stops 4 residues before the CDR3 terminus; the germline J gene supplies the remainder. The chain carries TRBV29 and TRBJ1-1; D is ambiguous. The germline V gene encodes CDR1 MSHET and CDR2 SYDVDS. The CDR3 length is 12 residues. V lost 2 bases and J lost 4, with 5 bases in between. The covered CDR3 bases are TGTGCTAGCAGTTTAGAGGGCACA. Protein product: CASSLEGT. The whole CDR3 is CASSLEGTEVFF.

This clone has just a few counts. The gene symbols are mouse symbols. The CDR3 end is not reached by the read, which stops 4 residues before it; the germline J gene fills it in. The rearrangement joins TRBV19 to TRBJ2-5; 9 bases are shared with TRBD2. The CDR3 runs 14 residues. Germline V gene lookup returns CDR1 FNHDT and CDR2 SITEND (reference sequence). Trimming removed 6 bases from V and 0 bases from J; junction bases left unmatched: 2. This CDR3 is CASKDWGNQDTQYF. The covered CDR3 bases are TGTGCCAGCAAAGACTGGGGGAACCAAGAC.

This clone was counted between two and nine times. Genes here carry mouse names. The missing CDR3 end, 4 residues past where the read stops, is filled in from the germline J gene. The chain recombines TRBV5 with TRBJ1-4, with 7 bases fitting TRBD1. The germline V gene has CDR1 LGHNA and CDR2 YNLKQL (reference sequence). There are 16 residues in the CDR3. V gave up 4 bases and J gave up 0 bases; unmatched junction bases: 5. The CDR3 DNA, read in part, is TGTGCCAGCAGCCCCGGGACAGAAATTTCCAACGAA. Translation: CASSPGTEISNE. The full CDR3 reads CASSPGTEISNERLFF.

This clone has a handful of counts. Gene and germline names: mouse. CDR3 bases read: TGTGCCAGCAGGGACTGGAGGAACCAAGAC. The encoded protein is CASRDWRNQD. The CDR3 in full is CASRDWRNQDTQYF. V gene TRBV13-1 combines with J gene TRBJ2-5; TRBD2 matches 7 bases. Sequencing ends 4 residues short of the CDR3 end; the germline J gene provides the rest. Losses at the gene ends were 5 bases for V and 0 bases for J; bases not matched to a gene: 3. The CDR3 is 14 amino acids. Germline values: CDR1 NSHNY, CDR2 SYGAGN.

There are many counts of this clone. These gene names are mouse names. CDR3 DNA (partial): TGTGCCAGCAGCCCCCGACTGGGGGTCTATGCT. It specifies CASSPRLGVYA. From start to end, the CDR3 is CASSPRLGVYAEQFF. The chain joins TRBV13-3 to TRBJ2-1, with 9 nucleotides matching TRBD2. The CDR3 is cut off 4 residues early in the read; its end comes from the germline J gene. This CDR3 has 15 amino acids. Trimming cost V 5 bases and J 3 bases; bases outside gene matches: 6. Germline loops: CDR1 NNHDY, CDR2 SYVADS.

With regard to this clone: Mouse germline and gene names are used. With the read ending 4 residues before the CDR3 end, the germline J gene is used to fill in that end. V gene TRBV13-1 combines with J gene TRBJ2-7, with 7 bases aligning to TRBD1. The CDR3 consists of 11 residues. Per the germline V gene, CDR1 is NSHNY and CDR2 is SYGAGN. With 9 bases clipped from V and 3 bases from J, the junction kept 3 bases outside the gene matches. CDR3 DNA (partial): TGTGCCACCCGGGACAGCTAT. This codes for CATRDSY. The CDR3 in its entirety is CATRDSYEQYF.

This clone was observed a handful of times. Each gene name is a mouse one. Sequencing ends 4 residues short of the CDR3 end; the germline J gene provides the rest. The chain recombines TRBV13-3 with TRBJ2-3, with TRBD2 matching 10 bases. CDR1 and CDR2 (germline): NNHDY, SYVADS. The CDR3 runs to 16 residues. CDR3 DNA (partial): TGTGCCAGCAGTGAGAGGGCTGGGGGGGCGCGAGAA. Translation gives CASSERAGGARE. The CDR3 reads in full as CASSERAGGARETLYF.

This clone was seen a handful of times. Any gene name here is a mouse gene name. The CDR3 extends 4 residues past the end of the read, so its final part is completed from the germline J gene. J is TRBJ2-3 and V is TRBV19, with TRBD1 matching 8 bases. CDR1 FNHDT and CDR2 SITEND come from the germline V gene (reference sequence). Unmatched junction bases numbered 5, after V lost 4 bases and J lost 1 base. The CDR3 consists of 15 residues. CDR3 amino acids: CASSFDRGGAETLYF. Partial CDR3 DNA: TGTGCCAGCAGTTTTGACAGGGGAGGTGCAGAA.

As for this clone: Gene names denote mouse genes. With the read ending 4 residues before the CDR3 end, the germline J gene is used to fill in that end. The genes are TRBV17 and TRBJ2-7; TRBD2 matches at 7 bases. In germline, CDR1 is MNHDT, CDR2 YYDKIL. The CDR3 runs to 14 residues. With V trimmed by 5 bases and J by 0 bases, 4 bases remained unmatched. The DNA read from the CDR3 is TGTGCTAGCAGTCCCGGGACTGACTCCTAT. It specifies CASSPGTDSY. The whole CDR3 region reads CASSPGTDSYEQYF.

This clone was detected only a few times. These gene names are mouse names. The CDR3 goes on 4 residues after the read ends, and that part is filled in from the germline J gene. The chain carries TRBV13-3 and TRBJ1-4, with D perhaps TRBD1 (6 bases). Trimming pared 0 bases from V and 4 bases from J, leaving 13 bases between. From germline, CDR1 is NNHDY and CDR2 SYVADS. The CDR3 is 16 amino acids. The DNA read from the CDR3 is TGTGCCAGCAGTGATGGCGGCCGGGACATCAACGAA. Translation gives CASSDGGRDINE. The complete CDR3 sequence is CASSDGGRDINERLFF. Combining the CDR3 with reference TRBV13-3 and TRBJ1-4 gives the whole variable domain EAAVTQSPRSKVAVTGGKVTLSCHQTNNHDYMYWYRQDTGHGLRLIHYSYVADSTEKGDIPDGYKASRPSQENFSLILELASLSQTAVYFCASSDGGRDINERLFFGHGTKLSVL.

This clone was seen a few times. The listed genes are named as in mouse. The sequence runs out 4 residues before the end of the CDR3; the remainder is reconstructed from the germline J gene. This chain joins TRBV17 and TRBJ2-7; 11 nucleotides line up with TRBD2. This CDR3 is built from 15 residues. Germline V CDR1 and CDR2: MNHDT, YYDKIL. CDR3 DNA (partial): TGTGCTAGCAGTAGAGTCGGACTGGGGGGTTAT. Protein: CASSRVGLGGY. The full CDR3 protein is CASSRVGLGGYEQYF.